These 3 T cell receptor beta chains were sequenced from one sample in a study of T cell responses to AZD1222 COVID-19 vaccine. Method: immunoSEQ multiplex PCR; TCRdb's copy keeps in-frame clones and lacks some. The sample gives roughly 50,000 clones, roughly 85% of which show up once; around 7.3% is in the top ten. The sample here was peripheral blood, taken 28 days after the second AZD1222 dose. These receptors were collected from an adult who received the AZD1222 COVID-19 vaccine.

The genes are TRBV7-2 and TRBJ2-5; 8 bases align to TRBD2. Germline values: CDR1 SGHTA, CDR2 FQGNSA. The CDR3 totals 15 residues. Trimming at V came to 3 bases and at J to 3 bases, leaving 6 bases not matched to a gene. As DNA, the CDR3 is TGTGCCAGCAGCTTTGCTAGCGGGCTCAAAGAGACCCAGTACTTC. This codes for CASSFASGLKETQYF.

The chain is built from TRBV28 and TRBJ1-6; D possibly corresponds to TRBD1 (5 bases). Trimming took off 2 bases at V and 4 bases at J, with 15 bases between the two ends. The CDR3 is made up of 17 amino acids. Germline CDR1 and CDR2: MDHEN and SYDVKM. CDR3 in DNA: TGTGCCAGCAGTTTACTCGGGGACCTGAATTATAATTCACCCCTCCACTTT. This codes for CASSLLGDLNYNSPLHF. The complete variable domain, with remaining parts taken from reference TRBV28 and TRBJ1-6, reads DVKVTQSSRYLVKRTGEKVFLECVQDMDHENMFWYRQDPGLGLRLIYFSYDVKMKEKGDIPEGYSVSREKKERFSLILESASTNQTSMYLCASSLLGDLNYNSPLHFGNGTRLTVT.

This clone has a single count. The gene calls are TRBV19 and TRBJ2-4, with D possibly being TRBD2 (5 bases). The V and J ends lost 2 bases and 3 bases respectively, with 14 bases between them. The CDR3 covers 16 residues. In germline, CDR1 is LNHDA, CDR2 SQIVND (reference sequence). The CDR3 nucleotides are TGTGCCAGTAGTATAACGGATTGGGGAGTCAAAAACATTCAGTACTTC. Translating it yields CASSITDWGVKNIQYF.